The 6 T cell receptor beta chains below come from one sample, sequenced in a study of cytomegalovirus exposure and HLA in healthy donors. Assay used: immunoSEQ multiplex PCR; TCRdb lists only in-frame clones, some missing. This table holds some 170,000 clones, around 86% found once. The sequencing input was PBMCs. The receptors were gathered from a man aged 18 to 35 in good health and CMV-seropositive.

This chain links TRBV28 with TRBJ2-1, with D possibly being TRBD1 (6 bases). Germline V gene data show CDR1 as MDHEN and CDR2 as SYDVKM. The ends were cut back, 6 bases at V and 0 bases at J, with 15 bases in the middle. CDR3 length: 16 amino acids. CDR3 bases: TGTGCCAGCAGCTCATTCCAGGGGAGCTCCTACAATGAGCAGTTCTTC. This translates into CASSSFQGSSYNEQFF.

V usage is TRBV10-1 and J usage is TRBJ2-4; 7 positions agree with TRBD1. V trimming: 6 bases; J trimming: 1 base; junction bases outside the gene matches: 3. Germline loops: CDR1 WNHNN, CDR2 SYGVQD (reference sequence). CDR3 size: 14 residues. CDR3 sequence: CASSGQAAKNIQYF. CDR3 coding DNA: TGCGCCAGCAGCGGACAGGCTGCCAAAAACATTCAGTACTTC.

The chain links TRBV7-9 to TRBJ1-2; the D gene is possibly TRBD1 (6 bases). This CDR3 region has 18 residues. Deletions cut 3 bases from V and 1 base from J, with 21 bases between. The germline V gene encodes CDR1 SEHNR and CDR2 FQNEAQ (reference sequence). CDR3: CASSFSISRDKGNYGYTF. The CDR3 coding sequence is TGTGCCAGCAGCTTCAGCATTTCCAGGGACAAGGGTAACTATGGCTACACCTTC.

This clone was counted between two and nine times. CDR3 sequence reads: CASSLALAGVGSYNEQFF. Here the CDR3 DNA reads TGTGCCAGCAGCTTAGCACTAGCGGGAGTCGGGTCCTACAATGAGCAGTTCTTC. The V and J genes are TRBV7-9 and TRBJ2-1; 11 nucleotides line up with TRBD2. Germline V gene lookup returns CDR1 SEHNR and CDR2 FQNEAQ (reference sequence). V trimming: 0 bases; J trimming: 1 base; junction bases outside the gene matches: 5. There are 18 residues in the CDR3.

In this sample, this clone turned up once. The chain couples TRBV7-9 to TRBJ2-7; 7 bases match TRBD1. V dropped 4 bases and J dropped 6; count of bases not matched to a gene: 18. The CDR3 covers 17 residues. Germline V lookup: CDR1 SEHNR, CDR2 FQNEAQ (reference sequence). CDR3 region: CASSSGQDPSGGLEQYF. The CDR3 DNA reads TGTGCCAGCAGCTCCGGACAGGATCCAAGTGGGGGCCTCGAGCAGTACTTC.

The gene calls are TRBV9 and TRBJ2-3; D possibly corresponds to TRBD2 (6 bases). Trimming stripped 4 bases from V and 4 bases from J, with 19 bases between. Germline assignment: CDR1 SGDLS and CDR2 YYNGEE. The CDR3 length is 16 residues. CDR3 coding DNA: TGTGCCAGCAGCCCCCGCCGGGACTTACCCCCAGATACGCAGTATTTT. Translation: CASSPRRDLPPDTQYF.